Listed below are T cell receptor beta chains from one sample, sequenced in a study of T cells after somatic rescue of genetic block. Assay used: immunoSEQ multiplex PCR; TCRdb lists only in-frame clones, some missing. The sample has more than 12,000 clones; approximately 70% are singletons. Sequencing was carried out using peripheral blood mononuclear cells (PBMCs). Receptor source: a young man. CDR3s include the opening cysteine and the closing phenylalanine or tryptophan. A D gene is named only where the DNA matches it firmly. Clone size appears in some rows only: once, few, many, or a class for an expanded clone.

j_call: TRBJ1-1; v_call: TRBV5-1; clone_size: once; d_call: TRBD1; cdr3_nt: TGCGCCAGCAGCTTCCCTAATACAGGGGGCAACACTGAAGCTTTCTTT; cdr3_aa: CASSFPNTGGNTEAFF
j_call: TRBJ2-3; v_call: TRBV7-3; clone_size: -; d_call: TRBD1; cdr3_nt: TGTGCCAGCAGCTTCCAGGGGGCAGATACGCAGTATTTT; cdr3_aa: CASSFQGADTQYF
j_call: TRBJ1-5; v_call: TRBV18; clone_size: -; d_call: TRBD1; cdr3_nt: TGTGCCAGCTCCCCACAGGGGGCCAATCAGCCCCAGCATTTT; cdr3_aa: CASSPQGANQPQHF
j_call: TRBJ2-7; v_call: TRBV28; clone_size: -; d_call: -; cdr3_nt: TGTGCCAGCAGCCGCCGACAGGGGAGGGCCGAGCAGTACTTC; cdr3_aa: CASSRRQGRAEQYF
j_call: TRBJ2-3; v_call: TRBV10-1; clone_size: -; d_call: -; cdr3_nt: TGCGTCGACGAAGGCAGAAATAGCACAGATACGCAGTATTTT; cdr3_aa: CVDEGRNSTDTQYF
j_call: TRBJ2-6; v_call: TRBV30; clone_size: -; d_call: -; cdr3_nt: TGTGCCTGGAGGACTCTGTACTCTGGGGCCAACGTCCTGACTTTC; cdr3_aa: CAWRTLYSGANVLTF
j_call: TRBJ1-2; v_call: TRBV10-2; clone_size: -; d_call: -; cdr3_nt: TGCGCCAGCAGGAGGGGAGCCGGGGAGTTCTATGGCTACACCTTC; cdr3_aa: CASRRGAGEFYGYTF
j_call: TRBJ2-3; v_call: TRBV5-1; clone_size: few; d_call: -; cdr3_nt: TGCGCCAGCAGCTTAAAGGAAACGCAGTATTTT; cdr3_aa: CASSLKETQYF
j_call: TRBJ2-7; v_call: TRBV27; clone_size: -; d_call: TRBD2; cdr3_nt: TGTGCCAGCGCCCCGTGGAGGACTAGCGGATACGAGCAGTACTTC; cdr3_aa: CASAPWRTSGYEQYF
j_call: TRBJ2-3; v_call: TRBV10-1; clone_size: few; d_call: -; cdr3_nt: TGCGCCAGCAGTGAAGTCCAGGCTAGCACAGATACGCAGTATTTT; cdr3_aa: CASSEVQASTDTQYF
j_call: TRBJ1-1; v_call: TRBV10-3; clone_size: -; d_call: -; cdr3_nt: TGTGCCATCAGAGTAGGACTGAACACTGAAGCTTTCTTT; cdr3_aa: CAIRVGLNTEAFF
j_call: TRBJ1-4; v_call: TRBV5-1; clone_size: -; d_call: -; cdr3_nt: TGCGCCAGCAGCCCAATGTCGGGGGGGGCGCTGGCTGAAAAACTGTTTTTT; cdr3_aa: CASSPMSGGALAEKLFF
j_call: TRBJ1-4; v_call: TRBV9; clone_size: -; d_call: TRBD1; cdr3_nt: TGTGCCAGCAGCGTAGGGGACAGGGGCGAAGAAAAACTGTTTTTT; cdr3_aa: CASSVGDRGEEKLFF
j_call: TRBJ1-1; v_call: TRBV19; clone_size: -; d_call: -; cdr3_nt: TGTGCCAGTAGCCAATTAGAGATTAACACTGAAGCTTTCTTT; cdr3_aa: CASSQLEINTEAFF
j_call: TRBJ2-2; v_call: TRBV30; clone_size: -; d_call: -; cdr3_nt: TGTGCCTGGAGTTTAGGGCAGGGTCGGGGACTTAACACCGGGGAGCTGTTTTTT; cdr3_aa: CAWSLGQGRGLNTGELFF
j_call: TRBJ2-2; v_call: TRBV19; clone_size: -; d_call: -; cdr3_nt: TGTGCCAGTAGTATCCGGGGGTCCGGGGAGCTGTTTTTT; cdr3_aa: CASSIRGSGELFF
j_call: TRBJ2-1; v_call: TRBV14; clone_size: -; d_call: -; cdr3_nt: TGTGCCAGCAGCCGTAGTCAGGGCAATGAGCAGTTCTTC; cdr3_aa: CASSRSQGNEQFF
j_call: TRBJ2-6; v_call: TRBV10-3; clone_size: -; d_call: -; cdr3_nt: TGTGCCATCAGTGACAAAGGCACTGGGGCCAACGTCCTGACTTTC; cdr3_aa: CAISDKGTGANVLTF
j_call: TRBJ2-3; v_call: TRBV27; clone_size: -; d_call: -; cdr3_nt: TGTGCCAGCAGTTTCCAGGGTATTGGGGCGGTAGTGGGGCAGTATTTT; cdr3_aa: CASSFQGIGAVVGQYF
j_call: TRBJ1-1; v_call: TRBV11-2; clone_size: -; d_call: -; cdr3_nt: TGTGCCAGCAGCTCTTCCTTGAGGGGGAAAAACACTGAAGCTTTCTTT; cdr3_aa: CASSSSLRGKNTEAFF
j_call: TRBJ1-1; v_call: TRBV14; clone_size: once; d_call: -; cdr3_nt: TGTGCCAGCAGCCCCACTTGGGGCACTGAAGCTTTCTTT; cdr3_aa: CASSPTWGTEAFF
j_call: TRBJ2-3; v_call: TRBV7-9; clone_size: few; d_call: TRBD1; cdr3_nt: TGTGCCAGCAGCTTAACCCGACAGGGTCGCACAGATACGCAGTATTTT; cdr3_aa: CASSLTRQGRTDTQYF
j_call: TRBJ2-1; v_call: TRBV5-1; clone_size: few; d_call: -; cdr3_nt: TGCGCCAGCAGCTTGGCCGGGGCCCCTGGGTACAATGAGCAGTTCTTC; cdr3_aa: CASSLAGAPGYNEQFF
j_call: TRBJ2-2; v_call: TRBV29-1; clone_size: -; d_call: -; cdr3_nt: TGCAGCGCTGACACCGCGAACACCGGGGAGCTGTTTTTT; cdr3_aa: CSADTANTGELFF
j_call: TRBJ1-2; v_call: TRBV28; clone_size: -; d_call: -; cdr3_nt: TGTGCCAGCATAGGACAGCCTGAGGGCTACACCTTC; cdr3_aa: CASIGQPEGYTF
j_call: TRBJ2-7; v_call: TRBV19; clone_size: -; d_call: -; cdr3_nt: TGTGCCAGTAGTATACGGGGCAGACTTTACGAGCAGTACTTC; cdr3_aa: CASSIRGRLYEQYF
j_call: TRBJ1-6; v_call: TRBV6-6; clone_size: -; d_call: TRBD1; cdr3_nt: TGTGCCAGCAGTTACTTGAATCAGGGGGGCTCACCCCTCCACTTT; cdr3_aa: CASSYLNQGGSPLHF
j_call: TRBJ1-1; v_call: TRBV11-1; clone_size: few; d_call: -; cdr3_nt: TGTGCCAGCAGCCTTACAGGGACTGGCACTGAAGCTTTCTTT; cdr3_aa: CASSLTGTGTEAFF
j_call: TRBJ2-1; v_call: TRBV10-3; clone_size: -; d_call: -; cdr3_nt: TGTGCCATCAGCGGGACAGTGGAGGGGTCATACAATGAGCAGTTCTTC; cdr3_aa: CAISGTVEGSYNEQFF
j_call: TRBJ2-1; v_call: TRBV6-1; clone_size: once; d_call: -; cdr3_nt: TGTGCCAGCAGTGCCCATGGGGGGCAGCGGACCCACAATGAGCAGTTCTTC; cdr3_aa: CASSAHGGQRTHNEQFF
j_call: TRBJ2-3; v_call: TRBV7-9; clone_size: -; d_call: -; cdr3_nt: TGTGCCAGCAGCTTAGCCGTTGATACGCAGTATTTT; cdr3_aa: CASSLAVDTQYF
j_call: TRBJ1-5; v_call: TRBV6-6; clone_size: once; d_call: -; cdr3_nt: TGTGCCAGCAGTTACGACAGGAGGGACAATCAGCCCCAGCATTTT; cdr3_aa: CASSYDRRDNQPQHF
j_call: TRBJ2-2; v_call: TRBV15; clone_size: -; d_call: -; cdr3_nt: TGTGCCACCAGCAGAGATCGAGACTATCCCCACGGGGAGCTGTTTTTT; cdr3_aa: CATSRDRDYPHGELFF
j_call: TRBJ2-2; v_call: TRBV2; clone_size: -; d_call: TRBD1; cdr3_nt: TGTGCCAGCAGCGCCGACAGGGGGAGGACCGGGGAGCTGTTTTTT; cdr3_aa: CASSADRGRTGELFF
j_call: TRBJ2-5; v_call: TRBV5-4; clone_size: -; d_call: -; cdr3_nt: TGTGCCAGCAGCTTGGGGGATCGCGGGTACCAAGAGACCCAGTACTTC; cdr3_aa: CASSLGDRGYQETQYF
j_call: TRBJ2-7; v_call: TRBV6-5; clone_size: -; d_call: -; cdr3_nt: TGTGCCAGCAGTTACTCGATTTTCGGGGTTGGGGACGAGCAGTACTTC; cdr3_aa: CASSYSIFGVGDEQYF
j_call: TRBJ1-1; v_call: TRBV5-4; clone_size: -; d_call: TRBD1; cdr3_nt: TGTGCCAGCAGCGTCGGACAGGGCGGAGCTTTCTTT; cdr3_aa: CASSVGQGGAFF
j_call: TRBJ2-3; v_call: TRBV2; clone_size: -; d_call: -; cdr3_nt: TGTGCCAGCAGTTTTCTAGAGGGCACAGATACGCAGTATTTT; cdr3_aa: CASSFLEGTDTQYF
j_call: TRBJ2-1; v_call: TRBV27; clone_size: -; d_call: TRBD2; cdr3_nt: TGTGCCAGCAGGAAGAGGCTAGCGGGAGCGACCTCCTACAATGAGCAGTTCTTC; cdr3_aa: CASRKRLAGATSYNEQFF
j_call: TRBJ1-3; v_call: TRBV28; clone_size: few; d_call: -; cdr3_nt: TGTGCCAACTCAACGGTGTATGGAAACACCATATATTTT; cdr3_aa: CANSTVYGNTIYF
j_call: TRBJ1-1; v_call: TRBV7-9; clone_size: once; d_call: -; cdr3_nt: TGTGCTAGCAGCTTGTCAGGGAACACTGAAGCTTTCTTT; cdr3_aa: CASSLSGNTEAFF
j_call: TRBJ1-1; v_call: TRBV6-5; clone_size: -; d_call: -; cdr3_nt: TGTGCCAGCAGTCATACAAAGGACAGCGAAGCTTTCTTT; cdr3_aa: CASSHTKDSEAFF
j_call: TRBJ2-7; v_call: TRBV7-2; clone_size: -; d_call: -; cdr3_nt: TGTGCCAGCAGCTTGGCAGGCAAGCAGTACTTC; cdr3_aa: CASSLAGKQYF
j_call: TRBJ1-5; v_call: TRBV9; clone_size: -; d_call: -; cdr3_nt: TGTGCCAGCAGCGTAGAGACAAATCAGCCCCAGCATTTT; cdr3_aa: CASSVETNQPQHF
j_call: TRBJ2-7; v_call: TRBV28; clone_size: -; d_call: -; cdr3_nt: TGTGCCAGCAGTTTCTCTGGACCAGCCTACGAGCAGTACTTC; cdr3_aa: CASSFSGPAYEQYF
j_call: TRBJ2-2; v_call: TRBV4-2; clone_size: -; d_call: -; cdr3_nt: TGTGCCAGCAGCCAAGACAGGGTCGCCGGGGAGCTGTTTTTT; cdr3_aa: CASSQDRVAGELFF
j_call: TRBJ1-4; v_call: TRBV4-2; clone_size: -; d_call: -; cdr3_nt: TGTGCCAGCAGCCAAGGGTTGGACTTTAATGAAAAACTGTTTTTT; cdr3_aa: CASSQGLDFNEKLFF
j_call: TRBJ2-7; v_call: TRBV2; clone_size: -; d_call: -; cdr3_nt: TGTGCCAGCAGTTTCAGGTCTACCTCCTACGAGCAGTACTTC; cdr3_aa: CASSFRSTSYEQYF
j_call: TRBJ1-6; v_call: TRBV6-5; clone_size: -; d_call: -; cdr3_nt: TGTGCCAGCAGTCAAGGGGGTTCCCGTTCACCCCTCCACTTT; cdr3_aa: CASSQGGSRSPLHF
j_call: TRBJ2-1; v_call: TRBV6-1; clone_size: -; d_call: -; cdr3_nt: TGTGCCAGTAGCAGCCTCAGCTCCTACAATGAGCAGTTCTTC; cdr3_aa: CASSSLSSYNEQFF
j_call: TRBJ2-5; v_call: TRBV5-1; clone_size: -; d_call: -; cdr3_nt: TGCGCCAGCAGCTTCGTGGGGCAGGAGACCCAGTACTTC; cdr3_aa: CASSFVGQETQYF
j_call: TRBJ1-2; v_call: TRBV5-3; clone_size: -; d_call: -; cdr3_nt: TGTGCCAGCAGCTTGGCCGGCGGCCAAGGTCGGGGCTACACCTTC; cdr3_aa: CASSLAGGQGRGYTF